The clone carrying this T cell receptor (beta chain) came up once. These data come from a study of blood T cell repertoires in COVID-19. In terms of age and location, participants ranged from about 18 to 89 years and lived in under 30 US areas. How the authors handled the data: Estimates of nucleated cell counts were drawn from the amplification of reference gene primers. Generated by immunoSEQ multiplex PCR, the TCRdb table keeps only in-frame clones and is missing some. The V and J calls and clone size were taken over from that table, and D and trimming were inferred from the DNA. The sample contains some 200,000 clones, 80% to 90% of which appear only once. The V end was cut by 6 bases, the J end by 12 bases, with 20 bases between. There are 13 residues in the CDR3. The germline gives CDR1 SNHLY, CDR2 FYNNEI.

The receptor was derived from a woman aged 18-29 years in a cohort exposed to, infected with or recovered from COVID-19 (not recorded which). The V gene is TRBV2, the J gene TRBJ1-2, with D maybe TRBD1 (6 bases). The sample consisted of PBMCs or T cells enriched from blood (not recorded which). CDR3 region: CASSSDSPMANTF. DNA for the CDR3: TGTGCCAGCAGCTCGGACAGCCCTATGGCTAACACCTTC.